One and the same sample provided the 7 T cell receptor beta chains below, sequenced in a study of technical replicates of blood from a few donors. TCRdb keeps only in-frame clones here, not all; method: immunoSEQ multiplex PCR. The sample has some 77,000 clones; approximately 93% are singletons. Sequenced: T cells isolated from PBMCs. The receptors come from a human donor in good health.

The chain links TRBV12-5 to TRBJ2-1, with D uncertain. The V gene lost 2 bases and the J gene lost 3 bases, with 5 bases spanning the gap. CDR1 LGHNT and CDR2 FRNRAP come from the germline V gene. CDR3 length: 13 residues. The CDR3, as DNA: TGTGCTAGTGGTTTGTATAGCTACAATGAGCAGTTCTTC. Translated: CASGLYSYNEQFF.

By frequency in the sample, this clone is medium-sized (0.01 to 0.1%). V and J are TRBV28 and TRBJ1-2; D is undetermined. CDR3 length equals 14 residues. Trimming shortened V by 4 bases and J by 1 base, and 10 bases separated the two germline ends. Germline CDR1 and CDR2: MDHEN and SYDVKM. Here the CDR3 reads CASSYPEGNYGYTF. The CDR3 coding sequence is TGTGCCAGCAGTTACCCAGAGGGTAACTATGGCTACACCTTC.

V is TRBV28 and J is TRBJ1-2; 7 bases map to TRBD1. CDR3 size: 15 residues. Germline trimming cut 6 bases from V and 4 bases from J; bases unmatched to any gene: 11. CDR1 and CDR2 from the germline V gene are MDHEN and SYDVKM. The CDR3 region is CASSLQGLYAYGYTF. The CDR3 DNA reads TGTGCCAGCAGCTTACAGGGGCTCTATGCCTATGGCTACACCTTC.

The chain couples TRBV6-5 to TRBJ1-1; 7 bases are a match to TRBD1. The CDR3 spans 13 residues. V was pared by 6 bases and J by 4 bases, with 5 bases of the junction left unmatched. Germline CDR1 MNHEY, CDR2 SVGAGI. The CDR3 loop is CASSDRAITEAFF. Written as DNA, the CDR3 is TGTGCCAGCAGCGACAGGGCAATCACTGAAGCTTTCTTT.

The chain uses TRBV30 and TRBJ1-2; 7 bases fit TRBD1. The junction had 8 bases not matched to a gene; V was cut back by 5 bases and J by 8 bases. The V gene's germline CDR1 is GTSNPN and CDR2 SVGIG (reference sequence). This CDR3 contains 12 residues. The CDR3 loop reads CAWDREAPGYTF. The DNA of the CDR3 is TGTGCCTGGGACAGGGAGGCTCCCGGCTACACCTTC. Full variable domain (outside the CDR3, taken from reference TRBV30 and TRBJ1-2): SQTIHQWPATLVQPVGSPLSLECTVEGTSNPNLYWYRQAAGRGLQLLFYSVGIGQISSEVPQNLSASRPQDRQFILSSKKLLLSDSGFYLCAWDREAPGYTFGSGTRLTVV.

This rearrangement joins TRBV29-1 to TRBJ2-1; 9 nucleotides line up with TRBD2. Germline V gene data show CDR1 as SQVTM and CDR2 as ANQGSEA. V was pared by 7 bases and J by 9 bases, with 10 bases of the junction left unmatched. The CDR3 totals 13 residues. The CDR3 bases are TGCAGCGGGCTGGCGGGAGGGCCCGGTGAGCAGTTCTTC. Translation gives CSGLAGGPGEQFF.

This clone was detected once. The chain has TRBV18 and TRBJ2-2, with 10 bases identical to TRBD2. In germline, CDR1 is KGHSH, CDR2 LQKENI. The CDR3 is made up of 17 amino acids. The junction had 13 bases not matched to a gene; V was cut back by 6 bases and J by 6 bases. CDR3: CASSPLNLAGAAGELFF. CDR3 bases: TGTGCCAGCTCGCCCCTAAATCTAGCGGGAGCGGCCGGGGAGCTGTTTTTT.